The 32 T cell receptor beta chains given below trace back to one sample, sequenced in a study of T-cell memory formation after mild COVID-19. TCRdb called the 5' RACE reads again in MiXCR, with one record for every CDR3 protein. The table shows 180,000 or so distinct CDR3 sequences, with roughly 16% occurring only once. Specimen: PBMCs or a T cell subset sorted from them (not recorded which). All receptors come from an adult woman who had mild COVID-19 (a few samples of this study predate the infection). Cell type and time point are not known.

This clonotype has a handful of counts. The rearrangement uses TRBV14 and TRBJ2-3, with D unclear. This CDR3 has 14 residues. Germline V gene sequence: CDR1 SGHDN, CDR2 FVKESK. The V end was cut by 6 bases, the J end by 8 bases, with 18 bases between. Here the CDR3 reads CASRSSRSSGTQYF. For the CDR3, the DNA is TGTGCCAGCAGATCCTCACGGAGTTCGGGTACGCAGTATTTT.

This chain connects TRBV12-3 or TRBV12-4 to TRBJ1-2; D remains unclear. Trimming left V 6 bases short and J 2 bases short, with 10 bases between. This CDR3 region has 13 residues. As DNA, the CDR3 is TGTGCCAGCAGCCCAAACAGAAACTATGGCTACACCTTC. It encodes CASSPNRNYGYTF.

This clonotype was detected ten times or more. This chain joins TRBV4-2 and TRBJ2-7, with D possibly matching TRBD2 (5 bases). The CDR3 runs 16 residues. CDR1 and CDR2 (germline): LGHNA, YNFKEQ. Trimming removed 0 bases from V and 0 bases from J, with 12 bases in between. Here the CDR3 reads CASSQEGPDYSYEQYF. Here the CDR3 DNA reads TGTGCCAGCAGCCAAGAAGGGCCCGACTACTCCTACGAGCAGTACTTC.

This clonotype appeared a few times. The chain carries TRBV11-2 and TRBJ2-3; D is uncertain. The V end was cut by 1 base, the J end by 6 bases, with 5 bases between. This CDR3 region has 12 residues. Per germline, CDR1 SGHAT and CDR2 FQNNGV. As DNA, the CDR3 is TGTGCCAGCAGCTTAGGTGTGGATACGCAGTATTTT. Protein: CASSLGVDTQYF.

The CDR3 region is CASSESPAVYGYTF. CDR3 nucleotides: TGTGCCAGCAGTGAATCCCCCGCGGTCTATGGCTACACCTTC. This chain uses TRBV25-1 with TRBJ1-2; D unresolved. This CDR3 has 14 amino acids. From germline, CDR1 is MGHDK and CDR2 SYGVNS. V lost 1 base to trimming and J lost 4 bases, with 10 bases between them.

The genes are TRBV6-5 and TRBJ2-7, with 8 bases fitting TRBD1. This CDR3 contains 17 residues. The germline CDR1 and CDR2 sequences are MNHEY and SVGAGI. Trimming cost V 3 bases and J 3 bases; bases outside gene matches: 13. CDR3 in DNA: TGTGCCAGCAGTTATAGTGTGTCCGGGACAGGTCGCTACGAGCAGTACTTC. Amino acids: CASSYSVSGTGRYEQYF.

The rearrangement uses TRBV5-1 and TRBJ1-2; no clear D. There are 14 residues in the CDR3. Germline CDR1 is SGHRS and CDR2 is YFSETQ. V gave up 4 bases and J gave up 0 bases, with 10 bases separating them. CDR3 nucleotides: TGCGCCAGCAGCCTGCCAGACGCTAACTATGGCTACACCTTC. This encodes CASSLPDANYGYTF.

The genes are TRBV7-9 and TRBJ2-4; D call uncertain. Trimming stripped 5 bases from V and 0 bases from J, with 8 bases between. This CDR3 contains 14 residues. Germline CDR1 and CDR2: SEHNR and FQNEAQ (reference sequence). The CDR3 protein is CASSRPIAKNIQYF. DNA for the CDR3: TGTGCCAGCAGCCGTCCGATAGCCAAAAACATTCAGTACTTC.

This clonotype was detected only once. This sequence joins TRBV5-1 and TRBJ1-4; D is possibly TRBD1 (5 bases). Per the germline V gene, CDR1 is SGHRS and CDR2 is YFSETQ. The CDR3 is made up of 17 amino acids. The germline V and J ends were trimmed by 3 bases and 8 bases, with 23 bases remaining between them. The CDR3 nucleotides are TGCGCCAGCAGCTCAACTACAAGTGCAGGGAGTGGCGAAAAACTGTTTTTT. Translation gives CASSSTTSAGSGEKLFF.

This clonotype was observed a handful of times. The rearrangement joins TRBV7-2 to TRBJ1-4, with D uncertain. The germline V gene encodes CDR1 SGHTA and CDR2 FQGNSA. The length of the CDR3 is 13 residues. V lost 5 bases, J lost 7 bases, and 11 bases lay in between. CDR3 bases: TGTGCCAGCAGCCTGGCGGTGGGTGAAAAACTGTTTTTT. Translated, it gives CASSLAVGEKLFF.

The chain combines TRBV12-3 or TRBV12-4 with TRBJ2-3; 7 bases map to TRBD2. V lost 3 bases and J lost 0; bases outside the gene matches: 9. The CDR3 is 17 amino acids. The CDR3 DNA is TGTGCCAGCAGTTTTTCTCCGGGGGGTTCTAGCACAGATACGCAGTATTTT. It translates to CASSFSPGGSSTDTQYF.

This clonotype has more than one count but fewer than ten. This chain joins TRBV6-2 or TRBV6-3 and TRBJ1-1, with a possible D match to TRBD1 (5 bases). V lost 6 bases and J 4 bases, leaving 18 bases between the germline ends. Germline CDR1 is MNHEY and CDR2 is SVGEGT. This CDR3 is 15 amino acids long. The DNA of the CDR3 is TGTGCCAGCAGCACCGGGCAGGGTCCCTCCACTGAAGCTTTCTTT. Its translation: CASSTGQGPSTEAFF.

This clonotype was seen ten or more times. The CDR3 loop reads CASSLDSGLASYNEQFF. The CDR3 nucleotides read TGTGCCAGCAGCTTAGACTCGGGCCTAGCCTCCTACAATGAGCAGTTCTTC. The rearrangement joins TRBV7-6 to TRBJ2-1; D is possibly TRBD2 (5 bases). Trimming cost V 1 base and J 0 bases, with 13 bases left between them. The length of the CDR3 is 17 residues. Germline CDR1 is SGHVS and CDR2 is FNYEAQ.

This clonotype came up a few times. V and J are TRBV5-1 and TRBJ1-4, with D tentatively TRBD1 (6 bases). Germline CDR1 is SGHRS and CDR2 is YFSETQ. The V gene lost 0 bases and the J gene lost 4 bases, with 10 bases spanning the gap. CDR3 length: 15 amino acids. Here the CDR3 reads CASSLVGGGNEKLFF. CDR3 coding DNA: TGCGCCAGCAGCTTGGTGGGGGGCGGTAATGAAAAACTGTTTTTT.

The sample holds many counts of this clonotype. The chain joins TRBV4-1 to TRBJ2-1, with 7 bases identical to TRBD1. This CDR3 contains 17 residues. Germline V gene data show CDR1 as MGHRA and CDR2 as YSYEKL. Trimming removed 4 bases from V and 4 bases from J; junction bases left unmatched: 13. CDR3 in amino acids: CASSLRQGQSRYNEQFF. Here the CDR3 DNA reads TGCGCCAGCAGCCTCCGACAGGGTCAAAGCCGTTACAATGAGCAGTTCTTC.

The V gene is TRBV11-3, the J gene TRBJ2-5, with 7 bases fitting TRBD2. The CDR3 is 12 residues long. The junction had 9 bases not matched to a gene; V was cut back by 11 bases and J by 6 bases. Germline CDR1 SGHNT, CDR2 YENEEA. This chain's CDR3 is CASGGLRKTQYF. In DNA, the CDR3 is TGTGCCTCGGGAGGACTCCGGAAGACCCAGTACTTC.

In this sample, this clonotype turned up a few times. This chain uses TRBV7-9 with TRBJ2-1, with D possibly being TRBD2 (6 bases). Germline V gives CDR1 SEHNR, CDR2 FQNEAQ (reference sequence). V lost 4 bases, J lost 2 bases, and 12 bases lay in between. This CDR3 contains 15 residues. The CDR3 sequence is CASSSGTGAYNEQFF. DNA for the CDR3: TGTGCCAGCAGCTCCGGGACTGGGGCCTACAATGAGCAGTTCTTC.

This clonotype showed up just a few times. The gene calls are TRBV29-1 and TRBJ1-2; 9 nucleotides match TRBD1. The V segment lost 6 bases and the J segment 5 bases; nucleotides outside the gene matches: 10. The germline V gene has CDR1 SQVTM and CDR2 ANQGSEA. The CDR3 is 14 residues long. DNA of the CDR3: TGCAGCGTCCCAACGGGACAGGGTAATTATGGCTACACCTTC. It yields the protein CSVPTGQGNYGYTF.

The rearrangement joins TRBV7-3 to TRBJ1-6; possibly TRBD1 for D (5 bases). The CDR3 has 13 residues. Trimming stripped 0 bases from V and 14 bases from J, with 11 bases between. Per the germline V gene, CDR1 is SGHTA and CDR2 is FQGTGA. CDR3 amino acids: CASSLTPGGSLHF. CDR3 coding DNA: TGTGCCAGCAGCTTAACCCCTGGGGGGTCCCTCCACTTT.

This clonotype was seen a handful of times. The J gene is TRBJ2-1, the V gene TRBV6-2 or TRBV6-3; 8 nucleotides line up with TRBD1. V was clipped by 6 bases and J by 4 bases; unmatched bases: 8. Germline CDR1 reads MNHEY; CDR2 reads SVGEGT. This CDR3 comprises 15 residues. CDR3 region: CASSFRDRRYNEQFF. The CDR3, as DNA: TGTGCCAGCAGCTTCCGGGACAGGCGATACAATGAGCAGTTCTTC.

The chain uses TRBV5-4 and TRBJ2-3; 11 bases agree with TRBD2. This CDR3 is built from 15 residues. CDR1 SGHNT and CDR2 YYREEE come from the germline V gene (reference sequence). V was clipped by 3 bases and J by 4 bases; unmatched bases: 4. The CDR3 DNA sequence: TGTGCCAGCAGCTCTCTAGCGGGAGGATCAGATACGCAGTATTTT. The encoded protein is CASSSLAGGSDTQYF.

This clonotype appeared a few times. The CDR3 does not end in the conserved phenylalanine or tryptophan, so this is likely a read error. The limits of the CDR3 on the DNA are not certain, so only TCRdb's listed CDR3 is given. The chain joins TRBV19 to TRBJ2-1; no check of the table's D call, TRBD2, against the DNA was made. CDR1 is LNHDA, CDR2 SQIVND, per germline (reference sequence). The CDR3 contains 15 residues when both ends are counted. The CDR3: CASRRTSGSLSPPWL.

The chain carries TRBV7-2 and TRBJ2-3; 8 nucleotides align to TRBD2. The germline V gene encodes CDR1 SGHTA and CDR2 FQGNSA. The V and J ends lost 3 bases and 0 bases, in that order; junction bases with no gene match: 5. The CDR3 totals 16 residues. The CDR3 is CASSFVAGTSTDTQYF. Written as DNA, the CDR3 is TGTGCCAGCAGCTTCGTAGCGGGAACTAGCACAGATACGCAGTATTTT.

V usage is TRBV20-1 and J usage is TRBJ2-5, with D unresolved. The CDR3 covers 13 residues. Looked up from germline, CDR1 is DFQATT and CDR2 is SNEGSKA (reference sequence). V was shortened by 4 bases and J by 2 bases, with 11 bases between the two germline ends. The CDR3 DNA is TGCAGTGCTATTGGCAACGATCAAGAGACCCAGTACTTC. It encodes CSAIGNDQETQYF.

The DNA of the CDR3 is TGTGCCAGCAGTCACGTAAGCTCCTACGAGCAGTACTTC. This codes for CASSHVSSYEQYF. The rearrangement links TRBV25-1 to TRBJ2-7; D is unresolved. CDR1 is MGHDK, CDR2 SYGVNS, per germline. The CDR3 is 13 residues long. The V end lost 5 bases, the J end lost 0 bases, and 8 bases lay between the germline ends.

This clonotype has a handful of counts. This chain uses TRBV4-1 with TRBJ2-5; 7 bases agree with TRBD2. This CDR3 has 16 amino acids. Germline CDR1 reads MGHRA; CDR2 reads YSYEKL. V shed 1 base and J 1 base; nucleotides not matched to a gene: 6. CDR3 DNA sequence: TGCGCCAGCAGCCAAGTACTAGCGAGAACCCAAGAGACCCAGTACTTC. It encodes CASSQVLARTQETQYF.

This clonotype was recorded a few times. CDR3 DNA sequence: TGCGCCAGCAGCGAACAGGGCTATGGCTACACCTTC. Translating gives CASSEQGYGYTF. The chain employs TRBV5-1 and TRBJ1-2; possibly TRBD1 for D (6 bases). V lost 4 bases to trimming and J lost 4 bases, with 8 bases between them. In germline, CDR1 is SGHRS, CDR2 YFSETQ. The CDR3 loop spans 12 amino acids.

This clonotype was seen repeatedly, ten times or more. The chain joins TRBV5-1 to TRBJ1-2; possible D gene TRBD1, 5 bases. Germline V gives CDR1 SGHRS, CDR2 YFSETQ. The V end lost 4 bases, the J end lost 1 base, and 8 bases lay between the germline ends. The CDR3 runs to 13 residues. The CDR3 spells CASSPQVNYGYTF. CDR3 coding DNA: TGCGCCAGCAGCCCACAGGTTAACTATGGCTACACCTTC.

This clonotype was counted a few times. The chain couples TRBV2 to TRBJ1-2; D is perhaps TRBD1 (5 bases). Germline assignment: CDR1 SNHLY and CDR2 FYNNEI. The CDR3 is made up of 14 amino acids. The germline V and J ends were trimmed by 7 bases and 1 base, with 13 bases remaining between them. This CDR3 is CASINPGLNYGYTF. The CDR3 DNA reads TGTGCCAGCATCAACCCGGGACTTAACTATGGCTACACCTTC.

This clonotype has more than one count but fewer than ten. The chain has TRBV12-3 or TRBV12-4 and TRBJ1-6; D is unclear. This CDR3 has 13 residues. V lost 5 bases to trimming and J lost 9 bases, with 11 bases between them. CDR3 region: CASSPGSRSPLHF. In nucleotides, the CDR3 is TGTGCCAGCAGTCCGGGTTCCCGTTCACCCCTCCACTTT.

This clonotype was recorded at least ten times. This chain joins TRBV4-2 and TRBJ2-1; TRBD1 matches 7 bases. The CDR3 is 15 residues long. Germline CDR1 and CDR2: LGHNA and YNFKEQ. V was clipped by 8 bases and J by 5 bases; unmatched bases: 12. The CDR3 loop reads CASGKVGGNDNEQFF. The DNA of the CDR3 is TGTGCCAGCGGAAAGGTAGGGGGCAACGACAATGAGCAGTTCTTC.

This clonotype was found a few times. The chain couples TRBV19 to TRBJ2-2; 7 nucleotides agree with TRBD1. V lost 4 bases to trimming and J lost 2 bases; unmatched junction nucleotides: 7. Germline CDR1 LNHDA, CDR2 SQIVND (reference sequence). CDR3 length equals 16 residues. CDR3: CASSTGTVANTGELFF. The CDR3 coding sequence is TGTGCCAGTAGTACCGGGACAGTCGCAAACACCGGGGAGCTGTTTTTT. Variable domain in full (rest from reference TRBV19 and TRBJ2-2): DGGITQSPKYLFRKEGQNVTLSCEQNLNHDAMYWYRQDPGQGLRLIYYSQIVNDFQKGDIAEGYSVSREKKESFPLTVTSAQKNPTAFYLCASSTGTVANTGELFFGEGSRLTVL.